This T cell receptor (beta chain) was documented in a study of OX40 agonist ivuxolimab in advanced cancers. About the study as a whole: The costimulatory receptor OX40 (CD134) was targeted by ivuxolimab, a fully human IgG2 agonistic monoclonal antibody. Intravenous ivuxolimab was administered to patients every 2 weeks at six dose levels: 0.01, 0.1, 0.3, 1.5, 3 and 10 mg/kg. Among the roughly 52 dose-escalation patients, 19 had hepatocellular carcinoma, around 15 melanoma, 9 renal cell carcinoma and 9 head and neck cancer. A male proportion of nearly 85% and a mean age of 60 years, ranging from roughly 20 to 80, were recorded for the dose-escalation cohort. Patients were allowed to have had prior anti-PD-1, anti-PD-L1 or anti-CTLA-4 therapy, and around two fifths of the dose-escalation patients had been treated with checkpoint inhibitors. Partial responses occurred in three dose-escalation patients: two with cutaneous melanoma and one with hepatocellular carcinoma. The purpose of peripheral TCRbeta sequencing was to test whether ivuxolimab changed TCR sequence diversity and led to clonal T-cell expansion. The paper reports the monotherapy dose-escalation portion (N of about 56 patients) of the phase I ivuxolimab trial.

Genomic DNA was extracted from sorted cells for sequencing of the TCRbeta CDR3 region. The immunoSEQ Assay was used to sequence the TCRbeta CDR3 regions. Drawn from immuneACCESS, this table holds only the in-frame rearrangements with V and J called that TCRdb kept. Clones are partly lost; checked studies trace under half to an unresolved V gene and leave the rest unexplained. Here the sample has fewer than 90,000 clones; around 90% occur a single time. Of the sample, 0.76% is held by the ten largest clones. On this clone: Its antigen target is currently unknown. The sample holds no much larger clone one base away, and base qualities are not on file.

The trial excluded patients who had a history of autoimmune disease or were on systemic immunosuppression. Peripheral blood for TCR sequencing was collected from all dose cohorts at baseline, on cycle 4 day 1, and on cycle 7 day 1. Samples were obtained from an open-label, multicenter, first-in-human phase I dose-escalation trial of ivuxolimab. Adults with locally advanced or metastatic head and neck squamous cell, hepatocellular, melanoma or renal cell carcinoma were enrolled in the trial. Before TCR sequencing, CD4+ and CD8+ T cells were separately sorted from peripheral blood. The CDR3, cysteine through phenylalanine, is 19 amino acids long. Only CDR3 DNA is held: 57 bases, read in frame from base 1. Germline trimming amounts to 5 bases on V and 3 bases on J, with 16 as the count of junction bases outside the gene matches. The germline V gene gives CDR1 as SGHAT and CDR2 as FQNNGV. Findings and caveats that apply to the study as a whole: The antigen specificity of the peripheral T cells that underwent clonal expansion was not determined. Low levels of normalized T-cell clonal expansion were also seen in some patients who did not respond. At doses of 0.1 to 3.0 mg/kg, clonal expansion of both CD4+ and CD8+ blood T cells was observed from baseline to week 6. After ivuxolimab, expanded clones were on average more numerous among CD8+ T cells than among CD4+ T cells. In partial responders in the 0.1-3.0 mg/kg groups, normalized peripheral clonal expansion was found to be among the lowest, especially among CD8+ T cells.

The rearranged segments are TRBV11-2 and TRBJ2-7, with 13 junctional bases fitting TRBD2. The sequence was obtained from an adult with an advanced solid tumor such as melanoma, head and neck, liver or kidney cancer. Sequenced here: CD4+ or CD8+ T cells sorted from blood, sampled in a trial of the OX40 agonist ivuxolimab. In nucleotides, the sequence is TGTGCCAGCAGCATAGGGGGGGTCCCGGGACTAGCGGGAAACTACGAGCAGTACTTC. This is translated as CASSIGGVPGLAGNYEQYF.